The 23 T cell receptor beta chains in this list originate from one sample, sequenced in a study of blood T cell repertoires in COVID-19. Profiling relied on immunoSEQ multiplex PCR, and the TCRdb table lists in-frame clones only, not all of them. This sample has around 200,000 clones, with 86% found just once. The source material was peripheral blood. The receptors originated from a man between 65 and 85 years old with active or convalescent COVID-19.

The chain links TRBV6-1 to TRBJ2-7; no firm D call. Germline lookup yields CDR1 MNHNS and CDR2 SASEGT. The CDR3 sequence is 12 residues long. The V and J ends lost 1 base and 10 bases respectively, with 11 bases between them. CDR3 in DNA: TGTGCCAGCAGTGAAGAAGGTAACAGTCAGTACTTC. As protein: CASSEEGNSQYF.

The chain links TRBV7-2 to TRBJ2-4; weak D call: TRBD1 (5 bases). CDR1 is SGHTA and CDR2 is FQGNSA in the germline V gene. Trimming removed 4 bases from V and 6 bases from J, with 13 bases in between. There are 14 residues in the CDR3. The CDR3 DNA follows: TGTGCCAGCAGCTACACTGGGGCTGGAAACATTCAGTACTTC. Translated, it gives CASSYTGAGNIQYF.

V is TRBV18 and J is TRBJ1-5; D call uncertain. This CDR3 is 15 amino acids long. The V end was cut by 2 bases, the J end by 6 bases, with 14 bases between. The germline V gene has CDR1 KGHSH and CDR2 LQKENI. The CDR3 sequence is CASSPSSQAGQPQHF. For the CDR3, the DNA is TGTGCCAGCTCACCATCGAGTCAAGCGGGTCAGCCCCAGCATTTT.

The rearrangement uses TRBV2 and TRBJ1-5, with D possibly matching TRBD1 (5 bases). The CDR3 loop spans 13 amino acids. The V gene's germline CDR1 is SNHLY and CDR2 FYNNEI. V was shortened by 7 bases and J by 4 bases, with 11 bases between the two germline ends. The CDR3 sequence is CASNGGGNQPQHF. The DNA of the CDR3 is TGTGCCAGCAACGGGGGAGGGAATCAGCCCCAGCATTTT.

V and J are TRBV6-6 and TRBJ2-7; D perhaps matches TRBD1 (6 bases). The CDR3 covers 14 residues. Germline CDR1 is MNHNY and CDR2 is SVGAGI (reference sequence). With 5 bases removed from V and 3 bases from J, the gap between germline ends came to 14 bases. The CDR3 loop reads CASSTQGKGYEQYF. The CDR3 DNA reads as TGTGCCAGCAGTACCCAGGGGAAGGGCTACGAGCAGTACTTC.

This sequence joins TRBV5-1 and TRBJ2-1; perhaps TRBD1 as D (6 bases). CDR3 length: 15 residues. Germline CDR1 reads SGHRS; CDR2 reads YFSETQ. Trimming stripped 4 bases from V and 2 bases from J, with 13 bases between. The CDR3 nucleotides read TGCGCCAGCAGCCCGGCTGGGACACCCTACAATGAGCAGTTCTTC. It codes for CASSPAGTPYNEQFF.

V usage is TRBV6-6 and J usage is TRBJ1-5; D gene unclear. The CDR3 length is 13 residues. Germline V gene lookup returns CDR1 MNHNY and CDR2 SVGAGI (reference sequence). V gave up 6 bases and J gave up 0 bases, with 6 bases separating them. CDR3: CASSINSNQPQHF. CDR3 nucleotide sequence: TGTGCCAGCAGCATCAATAGCAATCAGCCCCAGCATTTT.

The chain uses TRBV18 and TRBJ1-1; a weak D match, TRBD1 (5 bases). The germline V gene has CDR1 KGHSH and CDR2 LQKENI. The CDR3 sequence is 13 residues long. Trimming stripped 2 bases from V and 5 bases from J, with 9 bases between. The CDR3 DNA reads TGTGCCAGCTCACCAGGAGGGGAGACTGAAGCTTTCTTT. Encoded protein: CASSPGGETEAFF.

A single count supports this clone. The V and J genes are TRBV6-5 and TRBJ2-7; D gene ambiguous. Trimming took 3 bases from V and 4 from J, leaving 4 bases between them. The CDR3 loop spans 11 amino acids. Germline lookup yields CDR1 MNHEY and CDR2 SVGAGI. Written as DNA, the CDR3 is TGTGCCAGCAGTTATCTATACGAGCAGTACTTC. This gives the protein CASSYLYEQYF.

Here the CDR3 DNA reads TGTGCCAGCAGTGAGGGACACCCAATCTACGAGCAGTACTTC. Protein: CASSEGHPIYEQYF. The chain couples TRBV6-1 to TRBJ2-7; D is possibly TRBD1 (6 bases). The CDR3 runs 14 residues. Trimming stripped 3 bases from V and 3 bases from J, with 12 bases between. CDR1 MNHNS and CDR2 SASEGT come from the germline V gene.

The V and J genes are TRBV4-1 and TRBJ2-7; D gene uncertain. V lost 1 base to trimming and J lost 2 bases, with 12 bases between them. CDR1 is MGHRA and CDR2 is YSYEKL in the germline V gene. The CDR3 runs to 15 residues. This CDR3 reads CASSQAPTDAYEQYF. The CDR3 DNA reads TGCGCCAGCAGCCAAGCGCCCACAGATGCCTACGAGCAGTACTTC.

The chain has TRBV7-6 and TRBJ2-1; 8 nucleotides agree with TRBD2. Germline V gene sequence: CDR1 SGHVS, CDR2 FNYEAQ. Losses at the gene ends were 2 bases for V and 2 bases for J; bases not matched to a gene: 8. This CDR3 contains 17 residues. Here the CDR3 DNA reads TGTGCCAGCAGCTTACGGGGGGGAGGGCGGACCTACAATGAGCAGTTCTTC. Translation gives CASSLRGGGRTYNEQFF. Using reference TRBV7-6 and TRBJ2-1 for the parts outside the CDR3, the full variable domain is GAGVSQSPRYKVTKRGQDVALRCDPISGHVSLYWYRQALGQGPEFLTYFNYEAQQDKSGLPNDRFSAERPEGSISTLTIQRTEQRDSAMYRCASSLRGGGRTYNEQFFGPGTRLTVL.

In nucleotides, the CDR3 is TGTGCCAGCCATGGACAGTCCGCTAATTCACCCCTCCACTTT. This sequence encodes CASHGQSANSPLHF. The J gene is TRBJ1-6, the V gene TRBV5-5, with D maybe TRBD1 (6 bases). This CDR3 has 14 residues. V gave up 7 bases and J gave up 6 bases, with 14 bases separating them. Germline loops: CDR1 SGHKS, CDR2 YYEKEE (reference sequence).

The gene calls are TRBV19 and TRBJ2-4; 7 bases line up with TRBD1. CDR3 length: 14 residues. Germline V gene data show CDR1 as LNHDA and CDR2 as SQIVND (reference sequence). The J segment lost 15 bases and the V segment lost 8 bases, leaving 19 bases of the junction unmatched. The CDR3 DNA sequence: TGTGCCAGTGGGCAGGAAGACAGGGTCCGTCGACGGTACTTC. The encoded protein is CASGQEDRVRRRYF. Drawing the rest from reference TRBV19 and TRBJ2-4, the complete variable domain is DGGITQSPKYLFRKEGQNVTLSCEQNLNHDAMYWYRQDPGQGLRLIYYSQIVNDFQKGDIAEGYSVSREKKESFPLTVTSAQKNPTAFYLCASGQEDRVRRRYFGAGTRLSVL.

The V and J genes are TRBV7-2 and TRBJ1-2; D might be TRBD1 (5 bases). Germline CDR1 SGHTA, CDR2 FQGNSA. This CDR3 has 16 residues. Trimming removed 5 bases at V and 4 bases at J, with 20 bases between. CDR3 amino acids: CASSPWGTKPIYGYTF. CDR3 DNA: TGTGCCAGCAGCCCCTGGGGGACTAAGCCAATCTATGGCTACACCTTC.

V gene TRBV9 combines with J gene TRBJ1-6, with 7 bases that match TRBD1. Germline-derived CDR1 and CDR2 are SGDLS and YYNGEE. The CDR3 contains 14 residues. The trim removed 4 bases at V and 14 bases at J, leaving 12 bases unmatched. The CDR3 nucleotides read TGTGCCAGCAGCCCTGGGACAGCCCAGTGGGCCCTCCACTTT. This sequence encodes CASSPGTAQWALHF.

The V gene is TRBV5-8, the J gene TRBJ2-1; 9 bases align to TRBD2. Trimming cost V 1 base and J 15 bases; bases outside gene matches: 14. This CDR3 spans 15 amino acids. Germline-derived CDR1 and CDR2 are SGHTS and YDEGEE. The CDR3 spells CASSLYRAGGARPFF. DNA of the CDR3: TGTGCCAGCAGCTTGTATCGAGCGGGAGGAGCTCGGCCGTTCTTC.

The count of this clone is one. The chain carries TRBV9 and TRBJ2-3, with TRBD2 matching 13 bases. J lost 2 bases, V lost 4 bases, and 10 bases had no gene match. There are 18 residues in the CDR3. Per the germline V gene, CDR1 is SGDLS and CDR2 is YYNGEE. The CDR3 region is CASSSGLAGDQFTDTQYF. The CDR3 DNA sequence: TGTGCCAGCAGCTCCGGACTAGCGGGGGACCAGTTCACAGATACGCAGTATTTT.

This clone was seen once. The chain combines TRBV6-6 with TRBJ1-1, with D possibly being TRBD1 (5 bases). The CDR3 has 12 amino acids. Per the germline V gene, CDR1 is MNHNY and CDR2 is SVGAGI (reference sequence). V gave up 8 bases and J gave up 0 bases, with 7 bases separating them. CDR3 sequence reads: CASQGLNTEAFF. The CDR3, as DNA: TGTGCCAGCCAGGGTCTGAACACTGAAGCTTTCTTT.

This chain uses TRBV10-3 with TRBJ2-1; 8 positions agree with TRBD2. Germline loops: CDR1 ENHRY, CDR2 SYGVKD. This CDR3 is built from 15 residues. With 0 bases clipped from V and 5 bases from J, the junction kept 3 bases outside the gene matches. As DNA, the CDR3 is TGTGCCATCAGTGAGTCGGGCGGGGGGCACAATGAGCAGTTCTTC. Its protein product is CAISESGGGHNEQFF.

The chain joins TRBV13 to TRBJ2-2; D possibly corresponds to TRBD1 (5 bases). This CDR3 spans 13 amino acids. CDR1 is PRHDT and CDR2 is FYEKMQ in the germline V gene (reference sequence). The ends were cut back, 3 bases at V and 6 bases at J, with 8 bases in the middle. The CDR3 bases are TGTGCCAGCAGCTTTAGGGGTTCCGGGGAGCTGTTTTTT. This encodes CASSFRGSGELFF.

The V gene is TRBV5-1, the J gene TRBJ2-1; tentatively, D is TRBD2 (7 bases). Trimming took 0 bases from V and 8 from J, leaving 15 bases between them. The germline V gene encodes CDR1 SGHRS and CDR2 YFSETQ. The length of the CDR3 is 15 residues. CDR3 sequence reads: CASSLAGRGPDEQFF. CDR3 coding DNA: TGCGCCAGCAGCTTGGCCGGGCGGGGGCCCGATGAGCAGTTCTTC.

V gene TRBV27 combines with J gene TRBJ1-5; 7 bases map to TRBD1. This CDR3 contains 15 residues. V lost 6 bases and J lost 2; bases outside the gene matches: 7. Germline lookup yields CDR1 MNHEY and CDR2 SMNVEV (reference sequence). This chain's CDR3 is CASRTRTGGNQPQHF. The CDR3 DNA follows: TGTGCCAGCAGAACCCGCACAGGGGGCAATCAGCCCCAGCATTTT.